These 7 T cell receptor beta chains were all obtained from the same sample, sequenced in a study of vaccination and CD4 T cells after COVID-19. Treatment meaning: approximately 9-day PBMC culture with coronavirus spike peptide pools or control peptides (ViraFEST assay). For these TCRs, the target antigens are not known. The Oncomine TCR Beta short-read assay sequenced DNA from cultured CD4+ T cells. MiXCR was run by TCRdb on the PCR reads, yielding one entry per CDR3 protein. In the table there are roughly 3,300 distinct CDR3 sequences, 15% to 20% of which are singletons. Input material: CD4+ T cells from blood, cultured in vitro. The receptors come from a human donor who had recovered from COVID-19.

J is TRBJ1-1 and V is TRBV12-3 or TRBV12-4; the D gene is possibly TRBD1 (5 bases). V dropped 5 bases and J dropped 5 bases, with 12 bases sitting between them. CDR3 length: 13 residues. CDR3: CASSPSGRTEAFF. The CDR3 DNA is TGTGCCAGCAGTCCCTCAGGGAGGACTGAAGCTTTCTTT.

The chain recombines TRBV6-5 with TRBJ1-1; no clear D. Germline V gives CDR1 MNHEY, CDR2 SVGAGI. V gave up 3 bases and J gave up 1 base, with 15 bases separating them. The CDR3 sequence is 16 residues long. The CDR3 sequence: CASSYFVGRTNTEAFF. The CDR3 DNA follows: TGTGCCAGCAGTTATTTCGTTGGCCGGACGAACACTGAAGCTTTCTTT.

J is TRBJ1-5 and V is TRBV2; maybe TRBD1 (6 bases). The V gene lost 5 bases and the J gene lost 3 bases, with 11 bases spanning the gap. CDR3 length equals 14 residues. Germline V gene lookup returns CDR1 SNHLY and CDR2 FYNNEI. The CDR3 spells CASSPNRDNQPQHF. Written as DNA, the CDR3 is TGTGCCAGCAGTCCTAACAGGGACAATCAGCCCCAGCATTTT.

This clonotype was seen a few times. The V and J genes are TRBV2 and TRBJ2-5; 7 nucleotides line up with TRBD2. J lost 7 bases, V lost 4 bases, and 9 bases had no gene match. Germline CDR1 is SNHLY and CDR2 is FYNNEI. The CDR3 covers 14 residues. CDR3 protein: CASSVSKRGVTQYF. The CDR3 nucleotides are TGTGCCAGCAGTGTCTCTAAGCGGGGAGTGACCCAGTACTTC.

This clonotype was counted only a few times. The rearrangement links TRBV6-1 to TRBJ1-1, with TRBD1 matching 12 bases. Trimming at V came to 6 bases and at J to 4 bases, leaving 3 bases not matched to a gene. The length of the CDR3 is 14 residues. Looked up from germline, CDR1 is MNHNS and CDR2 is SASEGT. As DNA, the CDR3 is TGTGCCAGCAGGGGGACAGGGGGCGGCACTGAAGCTTTCTTT. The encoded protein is CASRGTGGGTEAFF.

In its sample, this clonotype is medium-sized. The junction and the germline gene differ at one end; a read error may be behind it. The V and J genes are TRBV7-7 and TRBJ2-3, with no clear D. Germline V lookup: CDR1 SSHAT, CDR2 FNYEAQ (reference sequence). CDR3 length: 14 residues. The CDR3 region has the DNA TGTGCTAGCAGCTCTAACCCAGCCCACCCTACGCAGTATTTT. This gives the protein CASSSNPAHPTQYF.

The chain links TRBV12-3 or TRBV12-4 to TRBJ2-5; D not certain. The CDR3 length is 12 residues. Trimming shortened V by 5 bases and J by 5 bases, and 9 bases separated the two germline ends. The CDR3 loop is CASSLILETQYF. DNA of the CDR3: TGTGCCAGCAGTCTAATACTCGAGACCCAGTACTTC.